Each of the 3 T cell receptor beta chains below was sequenced from the same sample in a study of blood T cell repertoires in COVID-19. Profiling relied on immunoSEQ multiplex PCR, and the TCRdb table lists in-frame clones only, not all of them. The data hold roughly 300,000 clones, with 92% observed a single time. Sequenced: PBMCs or T cells enriched from blood (not recorded which). The receptors were sampled from a woman under 40 who had recovered from COVID-19.

The chain joins TRBV6-2 or TRBV6-3 to TRBJ2-1; 9 positions agree with TRBD2. This CDR3 region has 16 residues. Germline trimming cut 5 bases from V and 0 bases from J; bases unmatched to any gene: 5. Looked up from germline, CDR1 is MNHEY and CDR2 is SVGEGT. CDR3 sequence reads: CASSDLSGSSYNEQFF. In DNA, the CDR3 is TGTGCCAGCAGTGACCTTAGCGGGAGCTCCTACAATGAGCAGTTCTTC.

This chain connects TRBV6-5 to TRBJ2-3; D gene unclear. Germline V lookup: CDR1 MNHEY, CDR2 SVGAGI. This CDR3 is 14 amino acids long. Trimming shortened V by 1 base and J by 2 bases, and 7 bases separated the two germline ends. The CDR3 DNA reads as TGTGCCAGCAGTTACTTTGGCCCCACAGATACGCAGTATTTT. Translation: CASSYFGPTDTQYF.

V gene TRBV24-1 combines with J gene TRBJ2-3; D is unclear. Deletions cut 0 bases from V and 4 bases from J, with 7 bases between. CDR1 KGHDR and CDR2 SFDVKD come from the germline V gene. CDR3 length: 14 amino acids. CDR3 sequence reads: CATSDLQGADTQYF. As DNA, the CDR3 is TGTGCCACCAGTGATTTGCAAGGAGCAGATACGCAGTATTTT.